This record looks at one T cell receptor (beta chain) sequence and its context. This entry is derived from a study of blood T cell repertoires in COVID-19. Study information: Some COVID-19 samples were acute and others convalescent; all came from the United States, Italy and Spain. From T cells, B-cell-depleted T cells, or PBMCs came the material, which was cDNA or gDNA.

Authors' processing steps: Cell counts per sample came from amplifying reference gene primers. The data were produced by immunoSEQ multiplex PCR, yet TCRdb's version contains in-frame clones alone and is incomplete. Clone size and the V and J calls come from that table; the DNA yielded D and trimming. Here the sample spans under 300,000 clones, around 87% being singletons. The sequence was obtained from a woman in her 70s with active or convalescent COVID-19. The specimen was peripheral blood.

For the CDR3, the DNA is TGTGCTAGTGGCTGGGAACTAGCGGGGGAATGGGAGCTGTTTTTT. Protein product: CASGWELAGEWELFF. The chain uses TRBV12-5 and TRBJ2-2, with 11 bases aligning to TRBD2. V shed 6 bases, J shed 9 bases, and the junction held 9 bases outside the gene matches. CDR3 length equals 15 residues. Germline lookup yields CDR1 LGHNT and CDR2 FRNRAP.